This TCR delta chain was observed in a study of gamma-delta T cells after stem cell transplantation. TCRdb redid the clone calls on the RT-PCR reads with CATT. The table includes about 2,200 delta-chain clones, approximately 3% detected once. The J segment lost 4 bases and the V segment lost 0 bases, leaving 21 bases of the junction unmatched. The V gene's germline CDR1 is GEAIGNYY and CDR2 EKD. The CDR3 runs to 20 residues. The chain recombines TRDV2 with TRDJ1; 8 bases agree with TRDD3. The sequencing sample was made of gamma-delta T cells. The clonotype was recovered from a human donor. It is not recorded whose cells these are; they may come from a transplant donor. The CDR3 DNA reads as TGTGCCTGTGACACCGTCCCTACCTCTCCTGGGGGACCACAGAGCGATAAACTCATCTTT. As protein: CACDTVPTSPGGPQSDKLIF.